Listed below are T cell receptor beta chains from one sample, sequenced in a study of blood T cell repertoires in COVID-19. Clones were read by immunoSEQ multiplex PCR, and TCRdb kept only the in-frame ones, dropping some. The sample lists about 480,000 clones, 88% occurring once. The sequenced sample was PBMCs or T cells enriched from blood (not recorded which). These receptors were taken from a woman in her 40s who had recovered from COVID-19. CDR3s include the opening cysteine and the closing phenylalanine or tryptophan. The D gene is left open where the match is weak. Size is stated for part of the rows, as once, few or many counts, or as a class when the clone is expanded.

d_call j_call v_call clone_size cdr3_aa cdr3_nt
TRBD2 TRBJ2-7 TRBV19 NA CASRTSGRASSEQYF TGTGCCAGCCGGACTAGCGGGAGGGCCAGTAGCGAGCAGTACTTC
TRBD2 TRBJ2-1 TRBV19 NA CASSIVLADPHEQFF TGTGCCAGTAGTATAGTGCTAGCGGACCCTCATGAGCAGTTCTTC
TRBD2 TRBJ2-7 TRBV5-1 NA CASSSSWGGSYEQYF TGCGCCAGCAGCTCATCCTGGGGGGGCTCCTACGAGCAGTACTTC
TRBD2 TRBJ2-1 TRBV15 NA CATSLPRGAAGGNNEQFF TGTGCCACCAGCCTGCCGAGGGGAGCGGCGGGAGGGAACAATGAGCAGTTCTTC
TRBD2 TRBJ2-1 TRBV10-2 few CASSGFRTSGVNEQFF TGCGCCAGCAGTGGATTTAGGACTAGCGGAGTGAATGAGCAGTTCTTC
TRBD1 TRBJ1-5 TRBV18 NA CASSPGQGSQPQHF TGTGCCAGCTCCCCTGGACAGGGTAGTCAGCCCCAGCATTTT
NA TRBJ1-3 TRBV4-3 NA CASSQDSTGSGNTIYF TGCGCCAGCAGCCAAGATTCTACAGGCTCTGGAAACACCATATATTTT
NA TRBJ2-1 TRBV21-1 NA CASSVRPLAGVKMSNEQFF TGTGCCAGCAGCGTCCGCCCCCTAGCGGGAGTTAAGATGTCTAATGAGCAGTTCTTC
NA TRBJ1-1 TRBV5-1 NA CASSLGGGVINTEAFF TGCGCCAGCAGCTTGGGAGGGGGTGTAATAAACACTGAAGCTTTCTTT
TRBD2 TRBJ2-1 TRBV24-1 NA CATSEAGTRGHEQFF TGTGCCACCAGTGAGGCCGGGACTAGGGGCCATGAGCAGTTCTTC
NA TRBJ1-2 TRBV19 few CASSILGGYGYTF TGTGCCAGTAGTATTCTAGGGGGCTATGGCTACACCTTC
TRBD1 TRBJ2-5 TRBV11-3 NA CASSLDRGGETQYF TGTGCCAGCAGCCTCGACAGGGGAGGAGAGACCCAGTACTTC
TRBD1 TRBJ2-3 TRBV6-2/TRBV6-3 NA CASSWGQGANTQYF TGTGCCAGCAGTTGGGGACAGGGGGCAAATACGCAGTATTTT
NA TRBJ1-4 TRBV19 few CASRARGGSGEKLFF TGTGCCAGTAGGGCCCGTGGTGGGTCAGGTGAAAAACTGTTTTTT
TRBD1 TRBJ2-3 TRBV15 NA CATSWDRGVTDTQYF TGTGCCACCAGCTGGGACAGGGGGGTCACAGATACGCAGTATTTT
TRBD2 TRBJ2-7 TRBV11-3 NA CASSFTSGSFSEQYF TGTGCCAGCAGCTTCACTAGCGGGAGTTTCAGCGAGCAGTACTTC
NA TRBJ1-1 TRBV19 NA CASSKAGGMVNTEAFF TGTGCCAGTAGTAAGGCAGGAGGTATGGTGAACACTGAAGCTTTCTTT
TRBD2 TRBJ2-3 TRBV6-5 NA CASKVGGAADTQYF TGTGCCAGCAAGGTCGGGGGGGCAGCAGATACGCAGTATTTT
TRBD1 TRBJ2-1 TRBV27 NA CASSFSSGQSFRNEQFF TGTGCCAGCAGTTTCTCGTCGGGACAGTCGTTCAGGAATGAGCAGTTCTTC
TRBD2 TRBJ2-7 TRBV15 NA CATSRGSGGLSIEQYF TGTGCCACCAGCAGGGGTAGCGGGGGACTTTCTATCGAGCAGTACTTC
TRBD2 TRBJ2-7 TRBV5-4 NA CASSLGRESYEQYF TGTGCCAGCAGCTTGGGGCGGGAGAGTTACGAGCAGTACTTC
NA TRBJ2-1 TRBV7-9 once CASSLARDTRDEQFF TGTGCCAGCAGCTTAGCGAGGGACACACGCGATGAGCAGTTCTTC
TRBD1 TRBJ1-1 TRBV29-1 NA CSVGQGAEAFF TGCAGCGTTGGACAGGGGGCTGAAGCTTTCTTT
NA TRBJ2-4 TRBV7-2 NA CASRGVAKNIQYF TGTGCCAGCAGAGGGGTAGCCAAAAACATTCAGTACTTC
TRBD1 TRBJ1-1 TRBV11-2 NA CASSLGYPGGAGTEAFF TGTGCCAGCAGCTTAGGGTACCCAGGGGGCGCAGGGACTGAAGCTTTCTTT
TRBD2 TRBJ2-5 TRBV10-3 NA CAISDGWGTSDQETQYF TGTGCCATCAGTGACGGTTGGGGGACTAGCGACCAAGAGACCCAGTACTTC
TRBD2 TRBJ2-5 TRBV3-1/TRBV3-2 NA CASSQAGGKETQYF TGTGCCAGCAGCCAAGCCGGGGGGAAAGAGACCCAGTACTTC
TRBD1 TRBJ1-2 TRBV7-8 NA CASSLVVGQGARGYTF TGTGCCAGCAGCTTAGTAGTAGGGCAGGGGGCACGTGGCTACACCTTC
NA TRBJ2-7 TRBV5-6 NA CASTSRGFGEQYF TGTGCCAGCACCAGTAGGGGGTTCGGCGAGCAGTACTTC
TRBD2 TRBJ2-1 TRBV27 NA CASSPTPLTSGGYNEQFF TGTGCCAGCAGTCCCACACCACTCACTAGCGGGGGCTACAATGAGCAGTTCTTC
TRBD1 TRBJ2-7 TRBV27 NA CASRQGANEQYF TGTGCCAGCAGGCAGGGGGCGAACGAGCAGTACTTC
NA TRBJ2-5 TRBV7-6 NA CASSFPGLGLWETQYF TGTGCCAGCAGCTTTCCGGGATTGGGTCTGTGGGAGACCCAGTACTTC
NA TRBJ2-2 TRBV19 NA CASSMFPPENYRRGPTGELFF TGTGCCAGTAGTATGTTCCCCCCTGAGAACTATAGGAGGGGGCCAACCGGGGAGCTGTTTTTT
NA TRBJ1-2 TRBV5-5 NA CASSLEGFGYTF TGTGCCAGCAGCTTGGAGGGGTTTGGCTACACCTTC
TRBD1 TRBJ1-2 TRBV19 NA CASRMTGQGYTF TGTGCCAGTAGAATGACAGGGCAAGGCTACACCTTC
NA TRBJ2-5 TRBV30 NA CAWSVQIQETQYF TGTGCCTGGAGTGTACAGATACAAGAGACCCAGTACTTC
TRBD2 TRBJ2-5 TRBV4-1 NA CASSHVRLAGEGETQYF TGCGCCAGCAGCCACGTGAGACTAGCGGGAGAGGGGGAGACCCAGTACTTC
TRBD2 TRBJ2-1 TRBV25-1 NA CASARAGLAFNEQFF TGTGCCAGCGCAAGAGCGGGACTAGCTTTCAATGAGCAGTTCTTC
TRBD1 TRBJ1-2 TRBV7-9 NA CASSWDRRDGYTF TGTGCCAGCAGCTGGGACAGGAGAGATGGCTACACCTTC
NA TRBJ1-2 TRBV27 NA CASSPTGNYGYTF TGTGCCAGCAGTCCAACAGGGAACTATGGCTACACCTTC
NA TRBJ1-1 TRBV5-1 NA CASSLDNSLNTEAFF TGCGCCAGCAGCTTGGATAACAGCTTGAACACTGAAGCTTTCTTT
NA TRBJ1-2 TRBV27 NA CASSSPRGNGYTF TGTGCCAGCAGTTCCCCACGGGGGAATGGCTACACCTTC
TRBD2 TRBJ2-5 TRBV5-1 NA CASRLAGVVHQETQYF TGCGCCAGCAGATTAGCGGGAGTCGTCCACCAAGAGACCCAGTACTTC
NA TRBJ2-5 TRBV6-2/TRBV6-3 NA CASSYGGVSFYGETQYF TGTGCCAGCAGTTATGGAGGGGTGTCATTTTATGGGGAGACCCAGTACTTC
NA TRBJ1-2 TRBV5-8 NA CASSPNYASNYGYTF TGTGCCAGCAGCCCCAACTACGCGTCTAACTATGGCTACACCTTC
TRBD1 TRBJ1-2 TRBV30 NA CAWKDKSRQGAGYTF TGTGCCTGGAAAGATAAATCAAGACAGGGGGCTGGCTACACCTTC